This T cell receptor beta chain was sequenced for a study of a mutant IDH1 vaccine in newly diagnosed glioma. Study-level background: Treated patients were roughly 62% male, approximately 40% female, mean age around 40 years. Most patients had received both radiotherapy and temozolomide, the prior options being radiotherapy, temozolomide, or both.

There are 14 residues in the CDR3. Trimming took 2 bases from V and 3 from J, leaving 10 bases between them. Germline CDR1 reads LGHNT; CDR2 reads FRNRAP. Time point meaning: baseline, week 1 (first vaccination visit). Indicated treatment: pre-vaccination baseline after standard-of-care therapy. Repertoires were generated with immunoSEQ multiplex PCR, while TCRdb's copy carries only in-frame clones and drops some. The sample carries about 92,000 clones, roughly 77% recorded once. The TCR sequence derives from a man aged 35-49 years with glioma. The sequenced sample was PBMCs, obtained from a glioma patient treated with radiotherapy, temozolomide or both. The V gene is TRBV12-5, the J gene TRBJ1-1, with D unresolved. The CDR3, as DNA: TGTGCTAGTGGTTTGCCACTGGGTTACACTGAAGCTTTCTTT. It encodes CASGLPLGYTEAFF.